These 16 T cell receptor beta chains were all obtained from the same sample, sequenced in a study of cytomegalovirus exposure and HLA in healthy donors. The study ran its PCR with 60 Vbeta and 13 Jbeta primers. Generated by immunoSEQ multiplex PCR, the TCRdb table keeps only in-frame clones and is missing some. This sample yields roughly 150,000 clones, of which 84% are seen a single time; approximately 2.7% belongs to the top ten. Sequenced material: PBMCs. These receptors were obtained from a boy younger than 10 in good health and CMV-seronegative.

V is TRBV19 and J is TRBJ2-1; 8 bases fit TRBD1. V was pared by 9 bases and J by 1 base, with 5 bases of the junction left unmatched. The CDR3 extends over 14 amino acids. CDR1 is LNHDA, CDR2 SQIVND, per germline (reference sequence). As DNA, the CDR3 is TGTGCCAGCACTGACAGGGGATCCTACAATGAGCAGTTCTTC. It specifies CASTDRGSYNEQFF.

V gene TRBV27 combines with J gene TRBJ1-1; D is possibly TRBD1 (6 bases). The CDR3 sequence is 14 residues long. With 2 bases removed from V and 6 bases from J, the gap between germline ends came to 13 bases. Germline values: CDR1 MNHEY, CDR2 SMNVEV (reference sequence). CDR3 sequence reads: CASSLRPGVAEAFF. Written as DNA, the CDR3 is TGTGCCAGCAGTTTACGGCCAGGGGTGGCTGAAGCTTTCTTT.

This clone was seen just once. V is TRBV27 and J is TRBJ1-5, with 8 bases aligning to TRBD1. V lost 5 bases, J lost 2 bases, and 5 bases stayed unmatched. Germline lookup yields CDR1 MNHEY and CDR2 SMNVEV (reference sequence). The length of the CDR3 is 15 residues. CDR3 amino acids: CASSPDRGGNQPQHF. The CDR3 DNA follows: TGTGCCAGCAGTCCCGACAGGGGAGGCAATCAGCCCCAGCATTTT.

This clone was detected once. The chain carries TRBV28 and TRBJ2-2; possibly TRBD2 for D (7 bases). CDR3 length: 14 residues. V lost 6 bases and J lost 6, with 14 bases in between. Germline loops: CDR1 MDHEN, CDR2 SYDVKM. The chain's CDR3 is CASRRGGSAGELFF. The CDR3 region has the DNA TGTGCCAGCAGAAGGGGGGGGAGCGCCGGGGAGCTGTTTTTT.

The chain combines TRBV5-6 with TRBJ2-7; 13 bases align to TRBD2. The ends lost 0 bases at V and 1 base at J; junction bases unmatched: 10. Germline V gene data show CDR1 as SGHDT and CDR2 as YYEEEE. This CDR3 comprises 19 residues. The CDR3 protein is CASSLGLALAGGPSYEQYF. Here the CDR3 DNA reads TGTGCCAGCAGCTTGGGTCTGGCACTAGCGGGGGGGCCGTCCTACGAGCAGTACTTC. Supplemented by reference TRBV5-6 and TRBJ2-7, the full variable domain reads DAGVTQSPTHLIKTRGQQVTLRCSPKSGHDTVSWYQQALGQGPQFIFQYYEEEERQRGNFPDRFSGHQFPNYSSELNVNALLLGDSALYLCASSLGLALAGGPSYEQYFGPGTRLTVT.

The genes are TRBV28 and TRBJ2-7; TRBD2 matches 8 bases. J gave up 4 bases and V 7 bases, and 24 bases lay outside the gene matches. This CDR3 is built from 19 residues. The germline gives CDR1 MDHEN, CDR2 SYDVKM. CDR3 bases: TGTGCCAGCATATCTCAAAGGGGGGGGGCGGGAGGACCTGCTTACGAGCAGTACTTC. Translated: CASISQRGGAGGPAYEQYF.

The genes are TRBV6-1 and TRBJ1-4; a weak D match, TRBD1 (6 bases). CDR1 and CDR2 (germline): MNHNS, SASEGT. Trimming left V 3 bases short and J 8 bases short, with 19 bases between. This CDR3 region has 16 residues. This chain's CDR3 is CASSELQGLFGEKLFF. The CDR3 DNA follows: TGTGCCAGCAGTGAGTTACAGGGTCTCTTTGGCGAAAAACTGTTTTTT.

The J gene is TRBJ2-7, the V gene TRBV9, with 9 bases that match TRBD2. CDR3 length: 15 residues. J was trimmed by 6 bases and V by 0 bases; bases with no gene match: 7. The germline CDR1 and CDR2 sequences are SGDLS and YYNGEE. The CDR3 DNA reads TGTGCCAGCAGCGTAGGGCTAGCGGGACTGGGCGAGCAGTACTTC. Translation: CASSVGLAGLGEQYF.

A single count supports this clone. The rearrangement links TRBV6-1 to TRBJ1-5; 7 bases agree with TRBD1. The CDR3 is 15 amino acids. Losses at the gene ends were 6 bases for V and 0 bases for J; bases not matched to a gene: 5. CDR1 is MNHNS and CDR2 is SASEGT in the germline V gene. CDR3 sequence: CASSRGQNSNQPQHF. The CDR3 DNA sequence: TGTGCCAGCAGCCGGGGACAGAATAGCAATCAGCCCCAGCATTTT.

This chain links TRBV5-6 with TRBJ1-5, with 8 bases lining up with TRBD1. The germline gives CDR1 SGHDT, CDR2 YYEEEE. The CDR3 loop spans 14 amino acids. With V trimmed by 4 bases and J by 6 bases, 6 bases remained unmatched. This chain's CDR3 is CASSASTGAQPQHF. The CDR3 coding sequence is TGTGCCAGCAGCGCGTCGACAGGGGCTCAGCCCCAGCATTTT. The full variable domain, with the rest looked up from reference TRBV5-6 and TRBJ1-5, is DAGVTQSPTHLIKTRGQQVTLRCSPKSGHDTVSWYQQALGQGPQFIFQYYEEEERQRGNFPDRFSGHQFPNYSSELNVNALLLGDSALYLCASSASTGAQPQHFGDGTRLSIL.

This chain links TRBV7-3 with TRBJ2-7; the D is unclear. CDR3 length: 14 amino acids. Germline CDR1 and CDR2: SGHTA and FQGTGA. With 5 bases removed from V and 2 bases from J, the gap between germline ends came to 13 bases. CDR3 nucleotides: TGTGCCAGCAGCGGGCAGGTGTCCCCCTACGAGCAGTACTTC. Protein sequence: CASSGQVSPYEQYF. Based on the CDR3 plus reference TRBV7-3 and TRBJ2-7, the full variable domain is GAGVSQTPSNKVTEKGKYVELRCDPISGHTALYWYRQSLGQGPEFLIYFQGTGAADDSGLPNDRFFAVRPEGSVSTLKIQRTERGDSAVYLCASSGQVSPYEQYFGPGTRLTVT.

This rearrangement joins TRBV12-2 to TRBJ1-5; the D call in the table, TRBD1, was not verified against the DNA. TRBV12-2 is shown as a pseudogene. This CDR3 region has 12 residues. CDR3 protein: CASYRGHQPQHF. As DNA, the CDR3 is TGTGCAAGTTACAGGGGCCATCAGCCCCAGCATTTT.

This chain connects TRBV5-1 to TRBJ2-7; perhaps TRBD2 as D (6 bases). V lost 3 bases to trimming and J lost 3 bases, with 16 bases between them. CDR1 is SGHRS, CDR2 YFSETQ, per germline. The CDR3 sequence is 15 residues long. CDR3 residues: CASSSLLGGDYEQYF. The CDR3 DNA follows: TGCGCCAGCAGCTCTCTCCTGGGGGGAGACTACGAGCAGTACTTC.

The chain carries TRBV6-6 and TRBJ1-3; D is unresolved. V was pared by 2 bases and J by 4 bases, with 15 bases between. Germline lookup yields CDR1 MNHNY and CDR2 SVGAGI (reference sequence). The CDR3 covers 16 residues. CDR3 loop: CASSYGFEVAGNTIYF. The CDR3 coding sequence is TGTGCCAGCAGTTACGGGTTTGAAGTAGCCGGAAACACCATATATTTT.

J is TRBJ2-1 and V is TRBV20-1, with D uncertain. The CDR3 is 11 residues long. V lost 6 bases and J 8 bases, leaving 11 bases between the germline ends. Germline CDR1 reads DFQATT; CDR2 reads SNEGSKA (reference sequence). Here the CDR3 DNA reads TGCAGTGCGGCTCGGAGCGATGAGCAGTTCTTC. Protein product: CSAARSDEQFF.

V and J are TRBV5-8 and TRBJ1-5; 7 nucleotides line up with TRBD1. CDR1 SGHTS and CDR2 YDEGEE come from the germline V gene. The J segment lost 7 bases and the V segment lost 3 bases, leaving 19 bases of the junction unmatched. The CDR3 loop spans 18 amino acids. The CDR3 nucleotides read TGTGCCAGCAGCTCCGGGATCGACAGGGAGGAAATTGGGCAGCCCCAGCATTTT. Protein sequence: CASSSGIDREEIGQPQHF. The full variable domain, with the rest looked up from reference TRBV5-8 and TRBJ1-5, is EAGVTQSPTHLIKTRGQQATLRCSPISGHTSVYWYQQALGLGLQFLLWYDEGEERNRGNFPPRFSGRQFPNYSSELNVNALELEDSALYLCASSSGIDREEIGQPQHFGDGTRLSIL.